One T cell receptor (beta chain) is described in this entry. Its antigen remains unidentified. Relapses following autologous stem cell transplantation were seen in all patients, with brentuximab vedotin exposure varying. Magnetic negative selection of thawed PBMCs was the method by which CD4+ T cells were purified. Best responses included complete response and partial response; otherwise, the best response was progressive disease. This specimen comes from a study of PD-1 blockade in classical Hodgkin lymphoma. Libraries were prepared by immunoSEQ multiplex PCR; TCRdb keeps only in-frame clonotypes and omits some of them. The data hold about 7,600 clones, with more than 70% observed a single time. CDR3 size: 14 residues. Per the germline V gene, CDR1 is MDHEN and CDR2 is SYDVKM. V lost 3 bases and J 4 bases, leaving 12 bases between the germline ends. Study conclusions and caveats: Relapsed/refractory patients reportedly had the lowest baseline TCR diversity, below newly diagnosed patients, who were below healthy donors.

The receptor was isolated from a human donor with classical Hodgkin lymphoma. The sequencing used CD4+ T cells from blood, collected at baseline. The rearrangement uses TRBV28 and TRBJ1-2, with a weak D call TRBD1 (5 bases). The CDR3 nucleotides are TGTGCCAGCAGTTTGTGGGGTCAGGGCTATGGCTACACCTTC. The encoded protein is CASSLWGQGYGYTF.